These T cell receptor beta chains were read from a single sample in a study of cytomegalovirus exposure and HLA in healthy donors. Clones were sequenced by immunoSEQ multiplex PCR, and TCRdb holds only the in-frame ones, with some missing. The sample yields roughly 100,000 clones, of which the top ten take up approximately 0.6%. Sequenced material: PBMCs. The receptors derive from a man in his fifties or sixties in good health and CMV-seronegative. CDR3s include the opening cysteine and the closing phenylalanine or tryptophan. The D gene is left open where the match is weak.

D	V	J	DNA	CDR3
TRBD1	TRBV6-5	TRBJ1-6	TGTGCCAGCAGCACCGGGACCCCCCAGGGGGCCCTCCACTTT	CASSTGTPQGALHF
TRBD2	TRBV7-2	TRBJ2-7	TGTGCCAGCAGCCGGGGGCTAGCGGGACCAAACGAGCAGTACTTC	CASSRGLAGPNEQYF
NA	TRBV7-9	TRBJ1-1	TGTGCCAGCAGCTTAGCAACGGACACTGAAGCTTTCTTT	CASSLATDTEAFF
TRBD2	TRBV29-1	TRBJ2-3	TGCAGCGTTGGGCTACTAGCGGGAGCCAAAAATACGCAGTATTTT	CSVGLLAGAKNTQYF
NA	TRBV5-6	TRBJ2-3	TGTGCCAGCAGCTTGGGGACAGCTACAGATACGCAGTATTTT	CASSLGTATDTQYF
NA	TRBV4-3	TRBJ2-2	TGCGCCAGCAGCCAGGAGGGTGTGTCAAACACCGGGGAGCTGTTTTTT	CASSQEGVSNTGELFF
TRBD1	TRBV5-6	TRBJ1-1	TGTGCCAGCAGCTCGGGGGCCGGACAGGGGCCTCGGAGCACTGAAGCTTTCTTT	CASSSGAGQGPRSTEAFF
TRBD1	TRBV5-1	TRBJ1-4	TGCGCCAGCAGCTATACAGGGGCGAATGAAAAACTGTTTTTT	CASSYTGANEKLFF
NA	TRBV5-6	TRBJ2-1	TGTGCCAGCAGTTCGTCAGGTCTCCCCTACAATGAGCAGTTCTTC	CASSSSGLPYNEQFF
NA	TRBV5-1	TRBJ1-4	TGCGCCAGCAGCTTGGATACAACAACTAATGAAAAACTGTTTTTT	CASSLDTTTNEKLFF
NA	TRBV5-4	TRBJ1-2	TGTGCCAGCAGCTTGGCCAAGGGGACTCAGGCCTTC	CASSLAKGTQAF
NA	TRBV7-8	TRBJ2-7	TGTGCCAGCAGCTTAGTACCAGGAACCTACGAGCAGTACTTC	CASSLVPGTYEQYF
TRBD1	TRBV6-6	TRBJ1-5	TGTGCCAGCTCTCGGGACAGGGGGCTAAAGCAGCCCCAGCATTTT	CASSRDRGLKQPQHF
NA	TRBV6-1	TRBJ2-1	TGTGCCAGCAGCCCACCTAGCGACCCTGAGCAGTTCTTC	CASSPPSDPEQFF
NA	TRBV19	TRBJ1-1	TGTGCCAGTAGTATCGACACTGAAGCTTTCTTT	CASSIDTEAFF
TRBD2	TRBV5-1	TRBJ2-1	TGCGCCAGCAGCTTGGCAGCGGGGGGACCCTACAATGAGCAGTTCTTC	CASSLAAGGPYNEQFF
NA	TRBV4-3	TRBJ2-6	TGCGCCAGCAGCCTTGAGTACTCTGGGGCCAACGTCCTGACTTTC	CASSLEYSGANVLTF
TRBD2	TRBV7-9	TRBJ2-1	TGTGCCAGCAGCTTACTTGAGCGGGAACAGTTCTTC	CASSLLEREQFF
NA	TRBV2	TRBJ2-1	TGTGCCAGCAGGGACAGAGGTGGCAATGAGCAGTTCTTC	CASRDRGGNEQFF
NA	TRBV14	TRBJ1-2	TGTGCCAGCAGCCCTTTGTACGGCAGGGAGGACTATGGCTACAACTTC	CASSPLYGREDYGYNF
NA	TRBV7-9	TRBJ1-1	TGTGCCAGCAGCTTTTTTATGAACACTGAAGCTTTCTTT	CASSFFMNTEAFF
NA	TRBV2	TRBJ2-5	TGTGCCAGCAGTTTAAATCCTACGAGACAAGAGACCCAGTACTTC	CASSLNPTRQETQYF
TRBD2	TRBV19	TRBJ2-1	TGTGCCAGTAGTATAGCGGGGGGGGGTATCTATGAGCAGTTCTTC	CASSIAGGGIYEQFF
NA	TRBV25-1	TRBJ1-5	TGTGCCAGCAGTGAATCAGGGAATGGTCAGCCCCAGCATTTT	CASSESGNGQPQHF
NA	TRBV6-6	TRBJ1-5	TGTGCCAGCAGCTCCACCGGGGGGGGCAATCAGCCCCAGCATTTT	CASSSTGGGNQPQHF
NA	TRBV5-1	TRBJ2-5	TGCGCCAGCAGCTTGTTTGTCAGGGGTGAGGAGACCCAGTACTTC	CASSLFVRGEETQYF
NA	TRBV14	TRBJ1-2	TGTGCCAGCAGCCAAGGCCTAGTAGGCAGGTCGGGAGGCTACACCTTC	CASSQGLVGRSGGYTF
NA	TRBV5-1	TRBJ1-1	TGCGCCAGCAGTACCGTTGTCAGGGGCGACACTGAAGCTTTCTTT	CASSTVVRGDTEAFF
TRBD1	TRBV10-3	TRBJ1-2	TGTGCCATCAGTGATGACAGGGGGCAAGGCTACACCTTC	CAISDDRGQGYTF
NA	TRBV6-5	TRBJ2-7	TGTGCCAGCAGGACAGTAGGACAGTTTTTCTACGAGCAGTACTTC	CASRTVGQFFYEQYF
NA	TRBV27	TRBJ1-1	TGTGCCAGCAGTTTAGTCAGGAACACTGAAGCTTTCTTT	CASSLVRNTEAFF
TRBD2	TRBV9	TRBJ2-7	TGTGCCAGCAGCGTAGGGGCTAGCGGGAGCTGGTACGAGCAGTACTTC	CASSVGASGSWYEQYF
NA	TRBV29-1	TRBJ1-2	TGCAGCGTGGCAACGACAGAAAACTATGGCTACACCTTC	CSVATTENYGYTF
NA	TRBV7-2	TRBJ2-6	TGTGCCAGCAGCTTAGTCAGGGTCAAACTGACTGGGGCCAACGTCCTGACTTTC	CASSLVRVKLTGANVLTF
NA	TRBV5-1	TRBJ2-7	TGCGCCAGCAGCTTGGAGGGGGACGTCCGGACCTACGAGCAGTACTTC	CASSLEGDVRTYEQYF
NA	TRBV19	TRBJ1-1	TGTGCCAGTAGTATCACTCCCGCGGGGAACACTGAAGCTTTCTTT	CASSITPAGNTEAFF
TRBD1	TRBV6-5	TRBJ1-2	TGTGCCAGCAGTTATGACAGGGAGAGATTGAATGGCTACACCTTC	CASSYDRERLNGYTF
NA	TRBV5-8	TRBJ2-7	TGTGCCAGCACCGACTTGGTTTACGAGCAGTACTTC	CASTDLVYEQYF
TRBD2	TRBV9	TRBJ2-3	TGTGCCAGCAGCGTAACTAGCGGGGGCAGAGATACGCAGTATTTT	CASSVTSGGRDTQYF
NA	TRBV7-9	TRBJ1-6	TGTGCCAGCAGCCTCGCAGGCCCCCTCCACTTT	CASSLAGPLHF
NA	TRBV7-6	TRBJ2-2	TGTGCCAGCAGCTGGGGACTTGGGGGTCCCGGGGAGCTGTTTTTT	CASSWGLGGPGELFF
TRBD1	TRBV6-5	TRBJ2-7	TGTGCCAGCAGTTACTGGGACAGACCCTACGAGCAGTACTTC	CASSYWDRPYEQYF
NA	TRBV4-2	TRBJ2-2	TGTGCCAGCAGCCAAGATTTGGGCAGGGGGAACACCGGGGAGCTGTTTTTT	CASSQDLGRGNTGELFF
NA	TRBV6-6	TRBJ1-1	TGTGCCAGCAGTTACCCCCCAATCGGAGCTTTCTTT	CASSYPPIGAFF